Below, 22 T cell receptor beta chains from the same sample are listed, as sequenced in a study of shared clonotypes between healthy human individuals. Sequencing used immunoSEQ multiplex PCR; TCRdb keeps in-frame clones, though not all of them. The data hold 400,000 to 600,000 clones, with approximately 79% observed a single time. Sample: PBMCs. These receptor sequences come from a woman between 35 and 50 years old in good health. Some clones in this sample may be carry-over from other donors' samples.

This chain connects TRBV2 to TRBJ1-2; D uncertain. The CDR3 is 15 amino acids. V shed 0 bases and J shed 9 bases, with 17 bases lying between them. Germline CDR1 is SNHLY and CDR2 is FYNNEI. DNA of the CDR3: TGTGCCAGCAGTGAAGCGGGCGGTATCCTCGCTCGCTACACCTTC. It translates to CASSEAGGILARYTF.

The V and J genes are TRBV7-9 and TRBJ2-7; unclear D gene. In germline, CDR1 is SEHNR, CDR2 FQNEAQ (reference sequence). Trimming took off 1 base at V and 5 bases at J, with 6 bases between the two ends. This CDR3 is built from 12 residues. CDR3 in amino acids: CASSLGSDEQYF. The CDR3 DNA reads TGTGCCAGCAGCTTAGGGTCAGACGAGCAGTACTTC.

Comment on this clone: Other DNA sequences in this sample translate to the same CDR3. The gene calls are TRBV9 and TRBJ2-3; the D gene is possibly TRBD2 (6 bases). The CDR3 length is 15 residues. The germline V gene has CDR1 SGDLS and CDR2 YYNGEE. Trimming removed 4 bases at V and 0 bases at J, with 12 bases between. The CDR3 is CASSTRGTSTDTQYF. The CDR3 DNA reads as TGTGCCAGCAGCACCAGAGGGACTAGCACAGATACGCAGTATTTT. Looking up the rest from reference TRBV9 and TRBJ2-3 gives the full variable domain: DSGVTQTPKHLITATGQRVTLRCSPRSGDLSVYWYQQSLDQGLQFLIQYYNGEERAKGNILERFSAQQFPDLHSELNLSSLELGDSALYFCASSTRGTSTDTQYFGPGTRLTVL.

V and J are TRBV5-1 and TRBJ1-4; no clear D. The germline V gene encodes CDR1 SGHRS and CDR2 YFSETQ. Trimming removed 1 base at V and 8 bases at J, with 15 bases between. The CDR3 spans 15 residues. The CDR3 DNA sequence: TGCGCCAGCAGCTTGTCGGGTGAGGGTAGAGAAAAACTGTTTTTT. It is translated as CASSLSGEGREKLFF.

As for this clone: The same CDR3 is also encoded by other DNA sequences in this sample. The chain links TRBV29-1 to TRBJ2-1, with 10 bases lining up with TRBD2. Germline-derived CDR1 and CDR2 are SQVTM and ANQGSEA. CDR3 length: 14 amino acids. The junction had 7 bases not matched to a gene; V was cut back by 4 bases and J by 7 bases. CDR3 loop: CSVAPLAGANEQFF. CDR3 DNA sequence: TGCAGCGTTGCCCCCCTAGCGGGAGCTAATGAGCAGTTCTTC.

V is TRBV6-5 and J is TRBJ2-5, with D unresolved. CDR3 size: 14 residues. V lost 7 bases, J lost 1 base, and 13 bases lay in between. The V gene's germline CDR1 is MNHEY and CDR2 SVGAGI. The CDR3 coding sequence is TGTGCCAGCACCCCGGTCGGGCTCCAAGAGACCCAGTACTTC. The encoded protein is CASTPVGLQETQYF.

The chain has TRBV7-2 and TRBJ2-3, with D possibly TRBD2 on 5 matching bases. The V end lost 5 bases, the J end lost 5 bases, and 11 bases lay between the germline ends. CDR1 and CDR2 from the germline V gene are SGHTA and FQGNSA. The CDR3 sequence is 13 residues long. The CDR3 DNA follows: TGTGCCAGCAGCATTAGAGCGGTAGATACGCAGTATTTT. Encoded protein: CASSIRAVDTQYF. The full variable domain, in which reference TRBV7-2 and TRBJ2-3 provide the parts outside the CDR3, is GAGVSQSPSNKVTEKGKDVELRCDPISGHTALYWYRQSLGQGLEFLIYFQGNSAPDKSGLPSDRFSAERTGGSVSTLTIQRTQQEDSAVYLCASSIRAVDTQYFGPGTRLTVL.

This CDR3 is CASSESLNYGYTF. The CDR3 coding sequence is TGTGCCAGCAGTGAGTCACTAAACTATGGCTACACCTTC. This sequence joins TRBV27 and TRBJ1-2; no clear D gene. The V end was cut by 5 bases, the J end by 2 bases, with 9 bases between. The germline CDR1 and CDR2 sequences are MNHEY and SMNVEV (reference sequence). There are 13 residues in the CDR3.

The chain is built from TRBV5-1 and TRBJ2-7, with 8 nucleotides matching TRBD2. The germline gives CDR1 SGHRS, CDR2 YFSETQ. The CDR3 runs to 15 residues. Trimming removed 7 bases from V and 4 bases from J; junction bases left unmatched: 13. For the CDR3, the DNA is TGCGCCAGCTCCGCGTCGGGCGGGAGGATTTACGAGCAGTACTTC. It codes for CASSASGGRIYEQYF.

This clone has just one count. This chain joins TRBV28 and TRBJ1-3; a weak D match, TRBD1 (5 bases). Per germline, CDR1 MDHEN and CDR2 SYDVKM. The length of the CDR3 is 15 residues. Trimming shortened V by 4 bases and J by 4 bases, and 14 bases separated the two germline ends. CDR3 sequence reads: CASSSWGPPGNTIYF. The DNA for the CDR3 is TGTGCCAGCAGTTCTTGGGGACCGCCAGGAAACACCATATATTTT.

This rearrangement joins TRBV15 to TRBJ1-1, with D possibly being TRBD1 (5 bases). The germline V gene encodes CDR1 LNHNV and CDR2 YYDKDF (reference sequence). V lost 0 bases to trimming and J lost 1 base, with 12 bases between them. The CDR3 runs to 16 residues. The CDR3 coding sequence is TGTGCCACCAGCAGAGATCGGCCAGGGTGGAACACTGAAGCTTTCTTT. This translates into CATSRDRPGWNTEAFF.

The CDR3 loop reads CASRHLGTYEQYF. The CDR3 DNA follows: TGTGCCAGTCGCCACCTGGGAACTTACGAGCAGTACTTC. This chain joins TRBV19 and TRBJ2-7; D not resolved. CDR1 and CDR2 (germline): LNHDA, SQIVND (reference sequence). The CDR3 consists of 13 residues. Trimming shortened V by 8 bases and J by 4 bases, and 15 bases separated the two germline ends.

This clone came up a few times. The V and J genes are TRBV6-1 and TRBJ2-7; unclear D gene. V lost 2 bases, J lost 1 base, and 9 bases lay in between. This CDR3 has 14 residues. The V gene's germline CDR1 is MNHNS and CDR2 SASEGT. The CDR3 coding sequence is TGTGCCAGCAGTGAATTTCTGATATCCTACGAGCAGTACTTC. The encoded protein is CASSEFLISYEQYF.

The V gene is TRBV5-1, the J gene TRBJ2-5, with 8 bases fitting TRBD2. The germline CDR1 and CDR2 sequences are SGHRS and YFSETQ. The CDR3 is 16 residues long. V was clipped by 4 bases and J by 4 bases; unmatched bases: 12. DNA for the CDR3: TGCGCCAGCAGCCCGCTACTAGCGGAGTGGGGAGAGACCCAGTACTTC. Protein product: CASSPLLAEWGETQYF.

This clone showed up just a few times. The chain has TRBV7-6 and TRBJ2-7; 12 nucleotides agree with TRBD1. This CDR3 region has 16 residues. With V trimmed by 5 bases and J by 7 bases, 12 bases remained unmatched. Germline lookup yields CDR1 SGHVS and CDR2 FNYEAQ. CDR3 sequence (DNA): TGTGCCAGCAGCCCCCGAACGGGACAGGGGGCCGGGGAGCAGTACTTC. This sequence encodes CASSPRTGQGAGEQYF.

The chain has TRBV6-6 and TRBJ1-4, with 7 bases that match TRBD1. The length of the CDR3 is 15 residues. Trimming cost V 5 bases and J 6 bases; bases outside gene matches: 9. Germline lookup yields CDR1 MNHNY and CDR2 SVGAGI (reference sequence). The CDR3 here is CASSPRDSLDEKLFF. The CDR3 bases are TGTGCCAGCAGTCCCCGGGACAGCCTTGATGAAAAACTGTTTTTT.

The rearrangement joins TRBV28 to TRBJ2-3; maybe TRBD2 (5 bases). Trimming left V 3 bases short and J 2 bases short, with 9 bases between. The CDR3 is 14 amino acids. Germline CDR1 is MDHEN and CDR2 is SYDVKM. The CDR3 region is CASSLGSNTDTQYF. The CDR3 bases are TGTGCCAGCAGTTTGGGGAGTAACACAGATACGCAGTATTTT.

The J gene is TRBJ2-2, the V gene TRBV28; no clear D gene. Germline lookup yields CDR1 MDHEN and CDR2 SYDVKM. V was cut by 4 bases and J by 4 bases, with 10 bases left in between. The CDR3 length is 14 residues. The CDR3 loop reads CASSSSTGTGELFF. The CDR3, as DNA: TGTGCCAGCAGTTCCTCGACCGGCACCGGGGAGCTGTTTTTT.

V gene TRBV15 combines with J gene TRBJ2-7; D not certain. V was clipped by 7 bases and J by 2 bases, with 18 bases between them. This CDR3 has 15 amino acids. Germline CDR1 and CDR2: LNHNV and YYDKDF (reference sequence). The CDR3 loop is CATKDPSKPTYEQYF. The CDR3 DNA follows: TGTGCCACCAAGGACCCGAGTAAACCCACCTACGAGCAGTACTTC. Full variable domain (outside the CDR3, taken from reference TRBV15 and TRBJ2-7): DAMVIQNPRYQVTQFGKPVTLSCSQTLNHNVMYWYQQKSSQAPKLLFHYYDKDFNNEADTPDNFQSRRPNTSFCFLDIRSPGLGDTAMYLCATKDPSKPTYEQYFGPGTRLTVT.

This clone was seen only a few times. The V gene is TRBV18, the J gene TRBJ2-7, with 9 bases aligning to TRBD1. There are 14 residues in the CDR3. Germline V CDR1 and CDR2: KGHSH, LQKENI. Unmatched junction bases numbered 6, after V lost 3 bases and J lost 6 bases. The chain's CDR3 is CASSPDRGVSEQYF. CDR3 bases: TGTGCCAGCTCACCGGACAGGGGAGTAAGCGAGCAGTACTTC.

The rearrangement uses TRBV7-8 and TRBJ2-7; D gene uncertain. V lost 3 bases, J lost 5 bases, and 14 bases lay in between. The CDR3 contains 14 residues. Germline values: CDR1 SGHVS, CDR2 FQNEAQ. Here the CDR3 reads CASSFTAGIDEQYF. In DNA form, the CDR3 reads TGTGCCAGCAGCTTCACGGCAGGAATCGACGAGCAGTACTTC.

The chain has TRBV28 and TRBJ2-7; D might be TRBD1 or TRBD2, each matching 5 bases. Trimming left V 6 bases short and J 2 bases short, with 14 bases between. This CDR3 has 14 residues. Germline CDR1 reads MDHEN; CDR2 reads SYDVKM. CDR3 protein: CASRARDPTYEQYF. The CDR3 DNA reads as TGTGCCAGCAGGGCCCGGGACCCAACCTACGAGCAGTACTTC.